The clone carrying this TCR beta chain was found a few times. What it binds is unknown. Profiling relied on immunoSEQ multiplex PCR, and the TCRdb table lists in-frame clones only, not all of them. The sample shows 31,000 or so clones, around nine tenths of them seen only once. Healthy controls were blood donor buffy coats. The CDR3 extends over 13 amino acids. The V end was cut by 3 bases, the J end by 3 bases, with 8 bases between. Germline assignment: CDR1 SGHAT and CDR2 FQNNGV. This sample is part of a study of STAT5B mutations in CD4+ large granular lymphocyte leukemia. Whole-study context: Among healthy controls, a particular HLA allele went with more CDR3 'QG' motifs. Study observations and caveats: TRBV06-family usage was enriched in top patient clones (8/27) versus controls (2/35). No patients shared main leukemic clonotypes, though less than 30% appeared at low frequency elsewhere.

Specimen: CD4+ T cells from blood buffy coats. The sequence derives from a human donor in good health. The chain has TRBV11-2 and TRBJ1-1; D is unresolved. The CDR3 here is CASSFQVDTEAFF. The CDR3 coding sequence is TGTGCCAGCAGCTTCCAGGTTGACACTGAAGCTTTCTTT. The full variable domain, completed using reference TRBV11-2 and TRBJ1-1, is EAGVAQSPRYKIIEKRQSVAFWCNPISGHATLYWYQQILGQGPKLLIQFQNNGVVDDSQLPKDRFSAERLKGVDSTLKIQPAKLEDSAVYLCASSFQVDTEAFFGQGTRLTVV.